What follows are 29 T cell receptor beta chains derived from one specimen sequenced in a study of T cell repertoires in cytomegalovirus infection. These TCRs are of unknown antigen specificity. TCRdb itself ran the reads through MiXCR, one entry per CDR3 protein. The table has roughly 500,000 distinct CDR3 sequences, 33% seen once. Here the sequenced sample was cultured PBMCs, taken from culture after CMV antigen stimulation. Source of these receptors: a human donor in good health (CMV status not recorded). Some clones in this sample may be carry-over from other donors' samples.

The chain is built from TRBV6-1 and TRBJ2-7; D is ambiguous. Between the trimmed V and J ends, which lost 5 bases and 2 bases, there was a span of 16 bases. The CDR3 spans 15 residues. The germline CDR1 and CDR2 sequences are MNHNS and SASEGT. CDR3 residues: CASSPPGPFPYEQYV. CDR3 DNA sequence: TGTGCCAGCAGTCCCCCCGGACCCTTCCCCTACGAGCAGTACGTC.

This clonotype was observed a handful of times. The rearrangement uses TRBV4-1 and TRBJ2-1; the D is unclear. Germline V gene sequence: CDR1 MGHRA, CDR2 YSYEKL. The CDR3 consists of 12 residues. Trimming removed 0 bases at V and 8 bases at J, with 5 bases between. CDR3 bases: TGCGCCAGCAGCCAAGATAGCTATGAGCAGTTCTTC. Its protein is CASSQDSYEQFF.

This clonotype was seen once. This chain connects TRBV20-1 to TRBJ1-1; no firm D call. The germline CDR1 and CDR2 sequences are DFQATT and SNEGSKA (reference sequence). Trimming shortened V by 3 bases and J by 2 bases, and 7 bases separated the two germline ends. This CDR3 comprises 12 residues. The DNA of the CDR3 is TGCAGTGCTAGGTCCATAAACACTGAAGCTTTCTTT. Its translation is CSARSINTEAFF.

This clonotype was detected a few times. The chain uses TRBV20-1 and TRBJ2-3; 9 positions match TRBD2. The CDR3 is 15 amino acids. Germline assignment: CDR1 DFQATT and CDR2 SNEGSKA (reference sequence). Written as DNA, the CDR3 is TGCAGCGCGTCGTGGGCTAGCGGGATCACAGATACGCAGTATTTT. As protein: CSASWASGITDTQYF.

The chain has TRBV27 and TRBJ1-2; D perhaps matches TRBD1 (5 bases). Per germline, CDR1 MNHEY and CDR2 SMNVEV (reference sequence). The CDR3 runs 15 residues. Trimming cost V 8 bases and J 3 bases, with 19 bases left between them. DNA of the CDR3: TGTGCCAGCCAACCCAATCTCAGGGTTGACTATGGCTACACCTTC. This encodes CASQPNLRVDYGYTF.

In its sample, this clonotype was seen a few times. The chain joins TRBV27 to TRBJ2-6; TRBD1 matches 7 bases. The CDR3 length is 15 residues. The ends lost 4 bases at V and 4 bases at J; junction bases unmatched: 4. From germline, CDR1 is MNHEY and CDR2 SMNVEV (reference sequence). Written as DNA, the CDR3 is TGTGCCAGCAGTTACGACAGGGTGGGGGCCAACGTCCTGACTTTC. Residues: CASSYDRVGANVLTF.

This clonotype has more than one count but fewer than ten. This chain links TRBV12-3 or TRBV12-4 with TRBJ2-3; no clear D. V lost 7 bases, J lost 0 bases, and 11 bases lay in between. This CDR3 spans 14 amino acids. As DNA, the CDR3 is TGTGCCAGCAAGGTCACGGGCAGCACAGATACGCAGTATTTT. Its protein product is CASKVTGSTDTQYF.

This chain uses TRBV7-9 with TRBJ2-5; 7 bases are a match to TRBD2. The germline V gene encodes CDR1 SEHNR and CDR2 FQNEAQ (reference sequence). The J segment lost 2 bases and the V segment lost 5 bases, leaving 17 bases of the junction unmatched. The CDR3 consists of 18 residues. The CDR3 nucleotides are TGTGCCAGCAGCCTGTGGACTATCGAGCGGGGACCACAAGAGACCCAGTACTTC. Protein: CASSLWTIERGPQETQYF.

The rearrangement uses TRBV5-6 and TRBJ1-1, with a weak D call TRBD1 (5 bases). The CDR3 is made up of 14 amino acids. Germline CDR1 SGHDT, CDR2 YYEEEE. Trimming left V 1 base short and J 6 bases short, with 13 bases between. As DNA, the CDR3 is TGTGCCAGCAGCTTGCGGTTAGGGGCGGCTGAAGCTTTCTTT. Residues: CASSLRLGAAEAFF.

CDR3 sequence: CASFPGTPGWVNTEAFF. The CDR3 DNA sequence: TGCGCCAGCTTCCCCGGGACCCCCGGATGGGTGAACACTGAAGCTTTCTTT. The rearrangement uses TRBV4-1 and TRBJ1-1, with D possibly matching TRBD1 (5 bases). The CDR3 covers 17 residues. V gave up 8 bases and J gave up 0 bases, with 22 bases separating them. The germline CDR1 and CDR2 sequences are MGHRA and YSYEKL.

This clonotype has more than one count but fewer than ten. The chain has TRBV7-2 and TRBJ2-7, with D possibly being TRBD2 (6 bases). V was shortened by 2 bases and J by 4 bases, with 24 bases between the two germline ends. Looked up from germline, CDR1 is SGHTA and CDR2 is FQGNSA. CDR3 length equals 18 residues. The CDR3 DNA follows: TGTGCCAGCAGCTTATGGGACTGGCATACACTCCAGACTTACGAGCAGTACGTC. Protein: CASSLWDWHTLQTYEQYV.

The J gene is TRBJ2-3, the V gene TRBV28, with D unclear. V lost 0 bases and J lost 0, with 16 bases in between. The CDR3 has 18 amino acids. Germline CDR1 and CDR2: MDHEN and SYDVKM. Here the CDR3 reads CASSLWRRAAPSTDTQYF. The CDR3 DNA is TGTGCCAGCAGTTTATGGCGTAGGGCGGCTCCTAGCACAGATACGCAGTATTTT.

The CDR3 here is CASSIGQVGSQPQHF. CDR3 nucleotide sequence: TGTGCCAGCAGCATTGGACAGGTTGGGAGTCAGCCCCAGCATTTT. This rearrangement joins TRBV7-6 to TRBJ1-5; the match to TRBD1 covers 7 bases. The J segment lost 6 bases and the V segment lost 5 bases, leaving 10 bases of the junction unmatched. Germline-derived CDR1 and CDR2 are SGHVS and FNYEAQ. This CDR3 spans 15 amino acids.

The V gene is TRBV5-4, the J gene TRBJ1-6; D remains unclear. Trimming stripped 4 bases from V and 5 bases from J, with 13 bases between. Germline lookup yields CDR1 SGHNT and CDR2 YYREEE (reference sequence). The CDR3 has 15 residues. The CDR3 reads CASSQSGEDNSPLHF. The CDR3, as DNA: TGTGCCAGCAGCCAGTCGGGCGAGGATAATTCACCCCTCCACTTT.

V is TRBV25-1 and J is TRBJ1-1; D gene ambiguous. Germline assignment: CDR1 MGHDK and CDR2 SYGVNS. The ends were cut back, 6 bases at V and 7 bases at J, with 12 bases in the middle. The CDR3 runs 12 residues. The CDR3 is CASRTHEGEAFF. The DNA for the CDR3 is TGTGCCAGCAGGACCCACGAGGGTGAAGCTTTCTTT. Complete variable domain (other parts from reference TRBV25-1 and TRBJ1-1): EADIYQTPRYLVIGTGKKITLECSQTMGHDKMYWYQQDPGMELHLIHYSYGVNSTEKGDLSSESTVSRIRTEHFPLTLESARPSHTSQYLCASRTHEGEAFFGQGTRLTVV.

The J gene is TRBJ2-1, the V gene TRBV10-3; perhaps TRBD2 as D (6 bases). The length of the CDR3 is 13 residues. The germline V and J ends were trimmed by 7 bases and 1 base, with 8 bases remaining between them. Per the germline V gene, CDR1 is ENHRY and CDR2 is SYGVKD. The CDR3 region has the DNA TGTGCCATCACCGCGGGATCCTACAATGAGCAGTTCTTC. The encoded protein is CAITAGSYNEQFF.

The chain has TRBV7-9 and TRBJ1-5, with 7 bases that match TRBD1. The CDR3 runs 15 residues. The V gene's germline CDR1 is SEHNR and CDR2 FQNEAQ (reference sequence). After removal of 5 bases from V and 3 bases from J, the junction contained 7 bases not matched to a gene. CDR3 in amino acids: CASSPGTAVNQPQHF. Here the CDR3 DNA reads TGTGCCAGCAGCCCCGGGACAGCCGTCAATCAGCCCCAGCATTTT.

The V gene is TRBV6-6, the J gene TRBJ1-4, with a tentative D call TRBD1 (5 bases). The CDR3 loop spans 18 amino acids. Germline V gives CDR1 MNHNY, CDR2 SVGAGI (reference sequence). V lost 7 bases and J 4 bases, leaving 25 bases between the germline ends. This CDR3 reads CASTKGTLRNFFNEKLFF. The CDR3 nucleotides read TGTGCCAGCACCAAAGGGACTTTGCGCAATTTCTTTAATGAAAAACTGTTTTTT.

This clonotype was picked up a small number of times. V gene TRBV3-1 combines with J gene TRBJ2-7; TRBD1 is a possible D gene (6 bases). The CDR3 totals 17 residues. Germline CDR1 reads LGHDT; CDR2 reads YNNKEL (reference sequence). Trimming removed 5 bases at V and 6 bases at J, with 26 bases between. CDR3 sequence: CASSRKNRDIESPEQYF. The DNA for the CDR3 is TGTGCCAGCAGCAGAAAGAACAGGGACATCGAGTCCCCCGAGCAGTACTTC.

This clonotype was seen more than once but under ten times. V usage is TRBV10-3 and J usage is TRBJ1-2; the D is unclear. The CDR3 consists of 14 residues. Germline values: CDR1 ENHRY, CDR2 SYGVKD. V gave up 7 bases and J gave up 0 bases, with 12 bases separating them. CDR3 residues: CAIKREAANYGYTF. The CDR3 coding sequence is TGTGCCATCAAGCGCGAGGCAGCTAACTATGGCTACACCTTC.

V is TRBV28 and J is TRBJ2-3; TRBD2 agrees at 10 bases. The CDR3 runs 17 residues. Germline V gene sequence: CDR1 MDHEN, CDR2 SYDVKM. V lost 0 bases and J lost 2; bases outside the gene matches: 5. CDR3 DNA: TGTGCCAGCAGTTTATGGACTAGCGGGCCCAACACAGATACGCAGTATTTT. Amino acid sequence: CASSLWTSGPNTDTQYF.

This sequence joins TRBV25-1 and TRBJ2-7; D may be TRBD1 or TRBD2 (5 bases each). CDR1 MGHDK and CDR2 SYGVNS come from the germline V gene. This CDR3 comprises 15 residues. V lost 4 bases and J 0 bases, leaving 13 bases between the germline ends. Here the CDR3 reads CASSAARGVSYEQYF. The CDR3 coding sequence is TGTGCCAGCAGTGCCGCTAGGGGAGTCTCCTACGAGCAGTACTTC.

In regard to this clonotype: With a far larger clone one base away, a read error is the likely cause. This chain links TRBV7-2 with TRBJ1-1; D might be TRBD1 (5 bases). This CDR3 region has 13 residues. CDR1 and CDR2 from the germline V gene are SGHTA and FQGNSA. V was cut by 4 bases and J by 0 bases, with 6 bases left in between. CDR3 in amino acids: CASSSDMNTEAFF. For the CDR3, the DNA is TGTGCCAGCAGCTCGGACATGAACACTGAAGCTTTCTTT.

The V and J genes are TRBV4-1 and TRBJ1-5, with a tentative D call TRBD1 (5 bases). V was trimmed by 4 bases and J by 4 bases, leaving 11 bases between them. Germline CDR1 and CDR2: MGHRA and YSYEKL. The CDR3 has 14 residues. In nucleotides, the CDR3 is TGCGCCAGCAGCCCATCCGGGACGAATCAGCCCCAGCATTTT. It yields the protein CASSPSGTNQPQHF.

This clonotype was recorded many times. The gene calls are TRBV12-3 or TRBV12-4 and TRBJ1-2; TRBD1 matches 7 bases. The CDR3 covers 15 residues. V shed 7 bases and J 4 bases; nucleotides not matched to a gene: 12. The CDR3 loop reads CASTGTAPEGYGYTF. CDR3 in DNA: TGTGCCAGCACCGGGACAGCTCCGGAGGGCTATGGCTACACCTTC.

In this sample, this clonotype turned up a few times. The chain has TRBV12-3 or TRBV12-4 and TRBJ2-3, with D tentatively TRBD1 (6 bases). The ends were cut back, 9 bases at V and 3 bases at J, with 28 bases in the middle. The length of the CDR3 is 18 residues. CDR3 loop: CASKRSRLFARGTDTQYF. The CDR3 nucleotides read TGTGCCAGTAAACGGTCTCGACTATTCGCCAGGGGAACAGATACGCAGTATTTT.

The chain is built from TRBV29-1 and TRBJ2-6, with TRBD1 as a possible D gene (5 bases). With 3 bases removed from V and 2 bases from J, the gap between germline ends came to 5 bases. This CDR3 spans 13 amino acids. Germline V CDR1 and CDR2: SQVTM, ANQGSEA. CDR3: CSVEGPGANVLTF. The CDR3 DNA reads TGCAGCGTTGAGGGGCCTGGGGCCAACGTCCTGACTTTC. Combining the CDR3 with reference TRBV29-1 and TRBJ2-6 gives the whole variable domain SAVISQKPSRDICQRGTSLTIQCQVDSQVTMMFWYRQQPGQSLTLIATANQGSEATYESGFVIDKFPISRPNLTFSTLTVSNMSPEDSSIYLCSVEGPGANVLTFGAGSRLTVL.

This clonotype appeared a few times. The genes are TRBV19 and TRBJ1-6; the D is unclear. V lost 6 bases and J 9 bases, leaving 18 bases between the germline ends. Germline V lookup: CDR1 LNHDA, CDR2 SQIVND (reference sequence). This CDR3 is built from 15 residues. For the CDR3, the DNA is TGTGCCAGTAGCCCCCGGGAGAGCACTCGTTCACCCCTCCACTTT. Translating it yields CASSPRESTRSPLHF.

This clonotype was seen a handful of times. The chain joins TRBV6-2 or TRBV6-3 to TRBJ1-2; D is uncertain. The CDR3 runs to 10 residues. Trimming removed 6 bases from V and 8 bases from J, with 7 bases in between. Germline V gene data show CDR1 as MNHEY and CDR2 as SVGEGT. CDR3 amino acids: CASRSGGYTF. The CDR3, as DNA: TGTGCCAGCAGATCAGGCGGCTACACCTTC.